This entry concerns a single T cell receptor (beta chain). Its cognate antigen is unknown. This entry comes from a study of naive and memory T cell subsets. Study observations and caveats: Findings for naive and memory subsets could not be checked against ground truth. Clonotypes here are unpaired alpha or beta chain sequences. From naive to CM, EM and EMRA, diversity decreased and Gini increased.

An equimolar mix of two oligonucleotides served as the beta constant-region primer for TRBC1 and TRBC2. TCRdb re-derived calls from the UMI-ligation and nested PCR reads in MiXCR, one entry per CDR3 protein. The data contain about 90,000 distinct CDR3 sequences, about 7% of them singletons. Germline V gene lookup returns CDR1 DFQATT and CDR2 SNEGSKA (reference sequence). Trimming shortened V by 6 bases and J by 0 bases, and 14 bases separated the two germline ends. The CDR3 covers 14 residues. Four subsets defined by CD45RA and CD27 were sorted after CD3, CD4, CD8 and live/dead staining. Sequencing was done on a sample of central memory CD4+ T cells from blood. The sequence derives from a human donor in good health. The V and J genes are TRBV20-1 and TRBJ1-2, with a weak D call TRBD1 (5 bases). CDR3 nucleotide sequence: TGCAGTGCACCGAGCGGAGGGGCTAACTATGGCTACACCTTC. Encoded protein: CSAPSGGANYGYTF.